The clone carrying this TCR beta chain is a singleton in its sample. Just one base apart from a much larger clone, this may be a read error. This CDR3 has 15 amino acids. Looked up from germline, CDR1 is SGHTS and CDR2 is YDEGEE. CDR3 and TCR beta VDJ profiling relied on genomic DNA as the template. One entry per CDR3 protein, called by TCRdb with MiXCR from the reads. Among fewer than 200,000 distinct CDR3 sequences listed, approximately 48% were seen once. These data originate in a study of CD8+CD57+ T cells in acquired aplastic anemia. Selection for sequencing was limited to patients who had shown CD8+CD57+ cell expansion by flow cytometry.

The sequence came from a human donor with aplastic anemia. Sequencing input: sorted CD4+, CD8+, or CD8+CD57+ T cells (not recorded which) from PBMCs. V usage is TRBV5-8 and J usage is TRBJ1-3, with a tentative D call TRBD1 (6 bases). The CDR3 region has the DNA TGTGCCAGCAGCTTCCCGGGGGGCTCTGGAAACGCCATATATTTT. It codes for CASSFPGGSGNAIYF.